What follows are 19 T cell receptor beta chains derived from one specimen sequenced in a study of beta chain features in type 1 diabetes. Sequencing targeted expressed TCRB transcripts, as all isolated RNA had been reverse transcribed. The method was immunoSEQ multiplex PCR; TCRdb's version includes in-frame clones alone and lacks a portion of them. The sample carries roughly 450,000 clones, approximately 15% recorded once. The sequenced material came from naive CD4+ T cells from blood. These TCRs come from a man younger than 40 in good health.

This clone was seen a handful of times. The chain couples TRBV7-9 to TRBJ2-7; TRBD1 agrees at 8 bases. The V gene's germline CDR1 is SEHNR and CDR2 FQNEAQ (reference sequence). Losses at the gene ends were 5 bases for V and 4 bases for J; bases not matched to a gene: 13. This CDR3 has 16 amino acids. The CDR3 nucleotides read TGTGCCAGCAGCGGATTCGGGACAGGAGCAGTTTACGAGCAGTACTTC. Residues: CASSGFGTGAVYEQYF.

V gene TRBV4-3 combines with J gene TRBJ2-1; TRBD1 might be the D (5 bases). The CDR3 loop spans 16 amino acids. In germline, CDR1 is LGHNA, CDR2 YSLEER. The V and J ends lost 0 bases and 3 bases respectively, with 12 bases between them. In nucleotides, the CDR3 is TGCGCCAGCAGCCAAGACCTCCCGACAGACTACAATGAGCAGTTCTTC. It encodes CASSQDLPTDYNEQFF.

The chain joins TRBV11-2 to TRBJ1-2; D is unclear. Germline V gene lookup returns CDR1 SGHAT and CDR2 FQNNGV. V lost 8 bases, J lost 0 bases, and 7 bases lay in between. The CDR3 length is 12 residues. The CDR3 sequence is CASYSTNYGYTF. DNA for the CDR3: TGTGCCAGCTATAGTACTAACTATGGCTACACCTTC.

Only a few counts were recorded for this clone. CDR3 DNA: TGCAGCGCGGGACAGCTTTACAATGAGCAGTTCTTC. It codes for CSAGQLYNEQFF. The chain carries TRBV29-1 and TRBJ2-1, with TRBD1 matching 7 bases. V shed 7 bases and J 4 bases; nucleotides not matched to a gene: 4. The V gene's germline CDR1 is SQVTM and CDR2 ANQGSEA. CDR3 length: 12 amino acids.

This clone turned up a few times. The gene calls are TRBV27 and TRBJ2-1; the D gene is possibly TRBD2 (5 bases). Germline values: CDR1 MNHEY, CDR2 SMNVEV (reference sequence). CDR3 length equals 14 residues. V shed 11 bases and J shed 1 base, with 15 bases lying between them. The CDR3 DNA is TGTGCCTGTAAGGCGGGTTCATCCTACAATGAGCAGTTCTTC. Its translation is CACKAGSSYNEQFF.

This clone appeared a few times. The rearrangement joins TRBV10-3 to TRBJ2-4, with 7 bases identical to TRBD1. This CDR3 is built from 14 residues. V shed 7 bases, J shed 1 base, and the junction held 4 bases outside the gene matches. Germline V gene lookup returns CDR1 ENHRY and CDR2 SYGVKD. CDR3 in DNA: TGTGCCATCAAGGGGGCTTCGGCCAAAAACATTCAGTACTTC. Translation gives CAIKGASAKNIQYF.

This clone came up a few times. V is TRBV6-8 and J is TRBJ2-7; D possibly matches TRBD1 or TRBD2 (5 bases each). Germline V gene lookup returns CDR1 MNHGY and CDR2 SAAAGT. This CDR3 spans 17 amino acids. V was clipped by 6 bases and J by 3 bases, with 24 bases between them. The CDR3 bases are TGTGCCAGCAGCCCCCGTCCGGGACGATCCAGCCGCTACGAGCAGTACGTC. It specifies CASSPRPGRSSRYEQYV.

This clone has only a few counts. Other DNA sequences in this sample translate to the same CDR3. The chain links TRBV9 to TRBJ2-3; D is unresolved. The CDR3 sequence is 12 residues long. The V gene's germline CDR1 is SGDLS and CDR2 YYNGEE. V lost 4 bases, J lost 1 base, and 4 bases lay in between. Written as DNA, the CDR3 is TGTGCCAGCAGCTCGGGCACAGATACGCAGTATTTT. The encoded protein is CASSSGTDTQYF.

This clone was counted between two and nine times. The V call is TRBV30, the J call TRBJ2-3; tentatively, D is TRBD1 or TRBD2 (7 bases each). Germline CDR1 GTSNPN, CDR2 SVGIG (reference sequence). This CDR3 is 15 amino acids long. Trimming cost V 3 bases and J 5 bases, with 18 bases left between them. The CDR3 is CAWRTAGRGGDTQYF. The CDR3, as DNA: TGTGCCTGGAGGACGGCGGGCAGGGGGGGAGATACGCAGTATTTT.

This chain joins TRBV30 and TRBJ1-3, with D perhaps TRBD1 (5 bases). The length of the CDR3 is 13 residues. CDR1 and CDR2 from the germline V gene are GTSNPN and SVGIG (reference sequence). The germline V and J ends were trimmed by 4 bases and 1 base, with 8 bases remaining between them. The CDR3 DNA reads as TGTGCCTGGACCCAGGGATCTGGAAACACCATATATTTT. It encodes CAWTQGSGNTIYF.

The sample holds a few counts of this clone. The chain links TRBV5-1 to TRBJ2-1; TRBD2 matches at 11 bases. J was trimmed by 0 bases and V by 4 bases; bases with no gene match: 9. Germline V gene sequence: CDR1 SGHRS, CDR2 YFSETQ. The CDR3 sequence is 18 residues long. CDR3 nucleotides: TGCGCCAGCAGCCCAGGACTAGCGGGCCCGAGCTCCTACAATGAGCAGTTCTTC. Protein sequence: CASSPGLAGPSSYNEQFF.

This clone has more than one count but fewer than ten. This chain uses TRBV7-2 with TRBJ2-4; 7 nucleotides agree with TRBD1. CDR3 length equals 17 residues. After removal of 5 bases from V and 1 base from J, the junction contained 11 bases not matched to a gene. Germline CDR1 and CDR2: SGHTA and FQGNSA. The CDR3 coding sequence is TGTGCCAGCAGCAGGTTGGACAGGCCAAGGGCCAAAAACATTCAGTACTTC. Protein: CASSRLDRPRAKNIQYF.

The J gene is TRBJ2-5, the V gene TRBV12-5; tentatively, D is TRBD1 (6 bases). Per the germline V gene, CDR1 is LGHNT and CDR2 is FRNRAP. Deletions cut 6 bases from V and 4 bases from J, with 12 bases between. This CDR3 has 13 residues. The DNA for the CDR3 is TGTGCTAGTGGAACAGGGCGGGCAGAGACCCAGTACTTC. Its protein product is CASGTGRAETQYF.

This clone has only a few counts. This rearrangement joins TRBV7-6 to TRBJ1-1; D gene ambiguous. Trimming left V 2 bases short and J 1 base short, with 11 bases between. The germline gives CDR1 SGHVS, CDR2 FNYEAQ. There are 15 residues in the CDR3. CDR3 coding DNA: TGTGCCAGCAGCTTAAGCTTATCGGAGAACACTGAAGCTTTCTTT. It encodes CASSLSLSENTEAFF.

The rearrangement joins TRBV2 to TRBJ2-4; no clear D. Germline assignment: CDR1 SNHLY and CDR2 FYNNEI. This CDR3 contains 14 residues. Trimming pared 8 bases from V and 1 base from J, leaving 12 bases between. CDR3 residues: CASYELRAKNIQYF. CDR3 sequence (DNA): TGTGCCAGCTATGAGCTTCGGGCCAAAAACATTCAGTACTTC.

In its sample, this clone was seen a few times. This rearrangement joins TRBV4-1 to TRBJ1-2, with D unresolved. CDR1 and CDR2 (germline): MGHRA, YSYEKL. This CDR3 has 13 amino acids. Trimming removed 0 bases at V and 8 bases at J, with 10 bases between. In nucleotides, the CDR3 is TGCGCCAGCAGCCAAGAAATTCTTGACGGCTACACCTTC. Translating gives CASSQEILDGYTF.

The table lists this clone with a few counts. The chain carries TRBV4-3 and TRBJ1-3; D is possibly TRBD1 (5 bases). The CDR3 contains 15 residues. Per germline, CDR1 LGHNA and CDR2 YSLEER. V was clipped by 1 base and J by 6 bases, with 13 bases between them. CDR3: CASSQGSGPVNTIYF. In DNA, the CDR3 is TGCGCCAGCAGCCAAGGATCGGGACCGGTAAACACCATATATTTT.

The chain has TRBV30 and TRBJ2-5; 11 bases map to TRBD1. V lost 1 base, J lost 2 bases, and 6 bases stayed unmatched. CDR1 is GTSNPN and CDR2 is SVGIG in the germline V gene (reference sequence). This CDR3 region has 16 residues. CDR3 nucleotide sequence: TGTGCCTGGAGTGACGGGACAGGGGGACTACAAGAGACCCAGTACTTC. Translated, it gives CAWSDGTGGLQETQYF.

This chain joins TRBV28 and TRBJ1-2, with 9 bases fitting TRBD1. Germline CDR1 reads MDHEN; CDR2 reads SYDVKM. The junction had 5 bases not matched to a gene; V was cut back by 5 bases and J by 4 bases. The CDR3 totals 14 residues. CDR3 in DNA: TGTGCCAGCAGTCTCCGGGACAGGGCCTATGGCTACACCTTC. Amino acids: CASSLRDRAYGYTF.